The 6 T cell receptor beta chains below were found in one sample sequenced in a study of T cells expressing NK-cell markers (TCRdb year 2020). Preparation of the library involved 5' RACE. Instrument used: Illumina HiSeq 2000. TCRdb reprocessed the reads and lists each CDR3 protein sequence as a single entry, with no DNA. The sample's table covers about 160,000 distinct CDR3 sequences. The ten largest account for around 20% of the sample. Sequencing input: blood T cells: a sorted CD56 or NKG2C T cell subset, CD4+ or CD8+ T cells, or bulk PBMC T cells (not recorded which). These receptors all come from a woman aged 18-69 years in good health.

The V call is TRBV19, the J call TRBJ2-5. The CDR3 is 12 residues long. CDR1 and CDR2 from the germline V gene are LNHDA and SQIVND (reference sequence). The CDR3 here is CASTANRETQYF.

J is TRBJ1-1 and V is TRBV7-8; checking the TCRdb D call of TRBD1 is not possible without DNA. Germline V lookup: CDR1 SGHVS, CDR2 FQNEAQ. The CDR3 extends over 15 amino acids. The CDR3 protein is CASSLASGPGTEAFF.

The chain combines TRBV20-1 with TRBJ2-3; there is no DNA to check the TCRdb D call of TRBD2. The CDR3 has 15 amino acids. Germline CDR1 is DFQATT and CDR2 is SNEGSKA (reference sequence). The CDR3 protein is CSALLAYPGADTQYF.

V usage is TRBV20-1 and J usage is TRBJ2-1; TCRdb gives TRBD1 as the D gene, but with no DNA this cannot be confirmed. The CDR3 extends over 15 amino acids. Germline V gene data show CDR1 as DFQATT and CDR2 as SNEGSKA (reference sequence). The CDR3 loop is CSALTQGAVYNEQFF.

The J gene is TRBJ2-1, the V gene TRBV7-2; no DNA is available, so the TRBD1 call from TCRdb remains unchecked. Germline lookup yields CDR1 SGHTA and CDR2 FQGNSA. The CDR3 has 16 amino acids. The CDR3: CASSARQGGAYNEQFF.

This CDR3 reads CSAFTGSTDTQYF. J is TRBJ2-3 and V is TRBV29-1. The germline V gene encodes CDR1 SQVTM and CDR2 ANQGSEA. CDR3 length equals 13 residues.